Sequencing of this T cell receptor beta chain was carried out in a study of T cell responses to AZD1222 COVID-19 vaccine. Points from the study as a whole: Targeting of unmutated variant regions was reportedly seen in nearly half of spike-specific TCRs. Compared with day 0, the breadth and depth of the Spike-specific TCR repertoire rose significantly after two doses of AZD1222. Sampling captured repertoires only after the peak T cell response.

Comments on this clone: Its antigen is currently unknown.

Sequencing used immunoSEQ multiplex PCR; TCRdb keeps in-frame clones, though not all of them. The sample contains about 150,000 clones, around 85% of which appear only once. Germline CDR1 MGHDK, CDR2 SYGVNS. The ends were cut back, 3 bases at V and 6 bases at J, with 14 bases in the middle. The CDR3 has 14 amino acids. The chain is built from TRBV25-1 and TRBJ2-5; D uncertain. The sequences come from peripheral blood, collected after recovery from COVID-19. The TCR was taken from an adult who had recovered from COVID-19. CDR3 amino acids: CASSDPGPRQTQYF. As DNA, the CDR3 is TGTGCCAGCAGTGACCCCGGCCCGCGGCAGACCCAGTACTTC.